This T cell receptor (beta chain) was retrieved from a study of cytomegalovirus exposure and HLA in healthy donors. General study results and limits: Several of the most significant clusters appeared, in a later analysis, to be linked to common viral pathogens.

It was with 60 Vbeta and 13 Jbeta primers that the PCR ran. Data came from immunoSEQ multiplex PCR; TCRdb stores just in-frame clones and leaves some out. The data contain under 200,000 clones, roughly 80% of them singletons. This CDR3 spans 15 amino acids. V was trimmed by 0 bases and J by 0 bases, leaving 9 bases between them. Germline loops: CDR1 GTSNPN, CDR2 SVGIG (reference sequence). For this clone: Its antigen is as yet unknown.

The clonotype was recovered from a male donor in good health and CMV-seropositive. The chain recombines TRBV30 with TRBJ1-3; no clear D gene. The material sequenced was PBMCs. CDR3 sequence (DNA): TGTGCCTGGAGTGTGGGAGTCGGCTCTGGAAACACCATATATTTT. Translated, it gives CAWSVGVGSGNTIYF.